These 7 T cell receptor beta chains originate from one sample sequenced in a study of blood T cell repertoires in COVID-19. Data came from immunoSEQ multiplex PCR; TCRdb stores just in-frame clones and leaves some out. The sample shows about 250,000 clones, about 86% of them seen only once. The specimen sequenced was peripheral blood. Receptors originate from a man between 45 and 60 years old with active or convalescent COVID-19.

This chain joins TRBV11-3 and TRBJ2-2; 7 bases match TRBD1. Trimming took 5 bases from V and 5 from J; bases not matched to a gene: 17. The CDR3 totals 18 residues. Germline CDR1 is SGHNT and CDR2 is YENEEA. DNA for the CDR3: TGTGCCAGCAGCCACCAGGGGACAGACCGCGGAAGGACCGGGGAGCTGTTTTTT. Translating it yields CASSHQGTDRGRTGELFF.

The V call is TRBV29-1, the J call TRBJ2-2; D is uncertain. V lost 7 bases to trimming and J lost 5 bases, with 8 bases between them. The CDR3 has 11 amino acids. Germline loops: CDR1 SQVTM, CDR2 ANQGSEA. CDR3 in DNA: TGCAGCGCGACGGAGACCGGGGAGCTGTTTTTT. It is translated as CSATETGELFF.

The chain combines TRBV5-6 with TRBJ2-3; no reliable D call. The CDR3 runs to 13 residues. Germline V lookup: CDR1 SGHDT, CDR2 YYEEEE. Trimming removed 6 bases at V and 2 bases at J, with 10 bases between. The CDR3 loop reads CASTRHATDTQYF. The CDR3 DNA sequence: TGTGCCAGCACCCGACATGCCACAGATACGCAGTATTTT.

This chain links TRBV7-2 with TRBJ1-6; tentative D call: TRBD1 (6 bases). The length of the CDR3 is 19 residues. Trimming took 6 bases from V and 0 from J, leaving 21 bases between them. The germline gives CDR1 SGHTA, CDR2 FQGNSA. The CDR3 DNA is TGTGCCAGCAGTCCTCGGGGAGGGACACATAGCTCCTATAATTCACCCCTCCACTTT. Amino acids: CASSPRGGTHSSYNSPLHF.

The rearrangement links TRBV2 to TRBJ2-1; 14 nucleotides line up with TRBD2. The CDR3 is 18 residues long. The J segment lost 0 bases and the V segment lost 7 bases, leaving 8 bases of the junction unmatched. Germline CDR1 is SNHLY and CDR2 is FYNNEI. DNA for the CDR3: TGTGCCAGCACCCAAGGACTAGCGGGGGGACCCTCCTACAATGAGCAGTTCTTC. Translated, it gives CASTQGLAGGPSYNEQFF.

The chain links TRBV27 to TRBJ2-3; D is unresolved. V dropped 3 bases and J dropped 11 bases, with 21 bases sitting between them. This CDR3 region has 15 residues. Germline assignment: CDR1 MNHEY and CDR2 SMNVEV (reference sequence). This CDR3 is CASSFSPPREELQYF. The CDR3 DNA is TGTGCCAGCAGTTTTTCACCTCCTCGCGAGGAGTTGCAGTATTTT.

The V and J genes are TRBV12-3 or TRBV12-4 and TRBJ1-2; 7 bases fit TRBD1. The CDR3 covers 12 residues. J lost 8 bases, V lost 6 bases, and 6 bases had no gene match. The chain's CDR3 is CASRSGTAGYTF. In nucleotides, the CDR3 is TGTGCCAGCAGATCCGGGACAGCCGGCTACACCTTC.